Sequencing of this TCR beta chain was carried out in a study of immune evolution from preneoplasia to lung adenocarcinoma. Clones were read by immunoSEQ multiplex PCR, and TCRdb kept only the in-frame ones, dropping some. The data contain 6,500 to 8,500 clones, about four fifths of them singletons. Germline V lookup: CDR1 MNHEY, CDR2 SMNVEV (reference sequence). V lost 6 bases and J lost 3; bases outside the gene matches: 7. The CDR3 has 16 amino acids. The study, taken as a whole, reports: Top clone frequencies peaked in normal lung, apparently declining through invasive adenocarcinoma.

This clone was observed a single time. Its antigen is unidentified. The sample taken for sequencing was FFPE minimally invasive lung adenocarcinoma tissue. This TCR was recovered from a person aged 70 to 79 with lung adenocarcinoma. V usage is TRBV27 and J usage is TRBJ2-2; 10 nucleotides agree with TRBD1. The CDR3 bases are TGTGCCAGCAGGGGAATGACAGGGGGCGACACCGGGGAGCTGTTTTTT. It specifies CASRGMTGGDTGELFF.